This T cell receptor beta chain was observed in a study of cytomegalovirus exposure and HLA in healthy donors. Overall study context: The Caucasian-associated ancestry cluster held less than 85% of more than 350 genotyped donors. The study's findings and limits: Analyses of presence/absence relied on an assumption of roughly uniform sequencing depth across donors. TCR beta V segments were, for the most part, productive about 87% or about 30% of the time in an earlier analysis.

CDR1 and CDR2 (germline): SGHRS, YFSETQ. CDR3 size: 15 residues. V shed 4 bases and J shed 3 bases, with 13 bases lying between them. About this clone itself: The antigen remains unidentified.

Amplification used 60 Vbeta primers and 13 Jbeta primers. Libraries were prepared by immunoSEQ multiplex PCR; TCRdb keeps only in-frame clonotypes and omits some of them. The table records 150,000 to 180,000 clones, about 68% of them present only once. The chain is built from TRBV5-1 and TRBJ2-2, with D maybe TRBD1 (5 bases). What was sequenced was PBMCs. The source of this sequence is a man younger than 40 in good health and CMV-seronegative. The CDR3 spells CASSPAVGDTGELFF. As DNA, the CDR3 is TGCGCCAGCAGCCCGGCGGTAGGGGACACCGGGGAGCTGTTTTTT.